Below, 9 T cell receptor beta chains from the same sample are listed, as sequenced in a study of blood T cell repertoires in COVID-19. Clones were sequenced by immunoSEQ multiplex PCR, and TCRdb holds only the in-frame ones, with some missing. The table has about 180,000 clones, more than 70% seen once. Material for sequencing was PBMCs or T cells enriched from blood (not recorded which). The source of these receptors is a woman aged 25 to 39 who had recovered from COVID-19.

The V call is TRBV24-1, the J call TRBJ2-1, with D possibly being TRBD2 (5 bases). Trimming pared 3 bases from V and 6 bases from J, leaving 14 bases between. This CDR3 comprises 15 residues. The V gene's germline CDR1 is KGHDR and CDR2 SFDVKD. In DNA form, the CDR3 reads TGTGCCACCAGTGATCCGCCAACCCGGGGCAATGAGCAGTTCTTC. Residues: CATSDPPTRGNEQFF.

V is TRBV2 and J is TRBJ2-1, with TRBD2 as a possible D gene (5 bases). Trimming stripped 7 bases from V and 0 bases from J, with 10 bases between. Per the germline V gene, CDR1 is SNHLY and CDR2 is FYNNEI. The CDR3 has 14 residues. The DNA for the CDR3 is TGTGCCAGCAAGGCGGGCAGCTCCTACAATGAGCAGTTCTTC. Protein: CASKAGSSYNEQFF.

The chain carries TRBV30 and TRBJ1-5; no definite D call. Germline V gene lookup returns CDR1 GTSNPN and CDR2 SVGIG (reference sequence). Trimming stripped 0 bases from V and 6 bases from J, with 6 bases between. There are 12 residues in the CDR3. The CDR3 DNA follows: TGTGCCTGGAGTGTACTTCGTCAGCCCCAGCATTTT. It is translated as CAWSVLRQPQHF.

The rearrangement links TRBV14 to TRBJ2-1; D is unresolved. Germline-derived CDR1 and CDR2 are SGHDN and FVKESK. This CDR3 region has 15 residues. The ends were cut back, 3 bases at V and 0 bases at J, with 9 bases in the middle. CDR3 in amino acids: CASSHIPSSYNEQFF. CDR3 DNA sequence: TGTGCCAGCAGCCATATCCCGAGCTCCTACAATGAGCAGTTCTTC.

The DNA for the CDR3 is TGCGCCAGCAGCCAAACTCCCGGGTCCTCTGGAAACACCATATATTTT. Amino acids: CASSQTPGSSGNTIYF. The rearrangement links TRBV4-1 to TRBJ1-3, with unresolved D. The CDR3 is 16 amino acids. V was cut by 2 bases and J by 0 bases, with 11 bases left in between. Germline CDR1 MGHRA, CDR2 YSYEKL.

The rearrangement links TRBV28 to TRBJ1-6; perhaps TRBD1 as D (6 bases). The V and J ends lost 7 bases and 4 bases respectively, with 11 bases between them. The CDR3 sequence is 14 residues long. Germline V gene sequence: CDR1 MDHEN, CDR2 SYDVKM. CDR3 DNA sequence: TGTGCCAGCAAGGACAGACTGTATAATTCACCCCTCCACTTT. Translating gives CASKDRLYNSPLHF.

The chain carries TRBV23-1 and TRBJ2-2, with D possibly TRBD1 on 6 matching bases. TRBV23-1 is given ORF status, its function remaining uncertain. V was shortened by 2 bases and J by 0 bases, with 13 bases between the two germline ends. This CDR3 region has 17 residues. CDR3 nucleotides: TGCGCCAGCAGTCAACTTATCGGACAGACGAACACCGGGGAGCTGTTTTTT. Amino acids: CASSQLIGQTNTGELFF.

V and J are TRBV27 and TRBJ2-1; 12 nucleotides match TRBD2. The CDR3 loop spans 16 amino acids. Germline values: CDR1 MNHEY, CDR2 SMNVEV (reference sequence). V lost 2 bases and J lost 9; bases outside the gene matches: 8. The chain's CDR3 is CASSLTSGRFNGEQFF. CDR3 nucleotides: TGTGCCAGCAGTTTAACTAGCGGGAGGTTTAACGGTGAGCAGTTCTTC.

The genes are TRBV28 and TRBJ2-5; 7 bases agree with TRBD1. This CDR3 is built from 15 residues. Germline CDR1 is MDHEN and CDR2 is SYDVKM. Losses at the gene ends were 4 bases for V and 5 bases for J; bases not matched to a gene: 10. The CDR3 sequence is CASSSSGTARETQYF. For the CDR3, the DNA is TGTGCCAGCAGTTCGTCCGGGACAGCGAGGGAGACCCAGTACTTC.